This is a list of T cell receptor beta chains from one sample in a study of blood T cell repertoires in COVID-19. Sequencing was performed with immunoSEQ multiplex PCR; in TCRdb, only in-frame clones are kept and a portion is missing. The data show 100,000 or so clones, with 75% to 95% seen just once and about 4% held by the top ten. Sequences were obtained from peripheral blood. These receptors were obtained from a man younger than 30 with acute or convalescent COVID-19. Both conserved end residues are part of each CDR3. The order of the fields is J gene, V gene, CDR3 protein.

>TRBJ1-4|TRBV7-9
CASSLDRGNEKLFF
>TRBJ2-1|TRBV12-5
CASGLAIDRGLYNEQFF
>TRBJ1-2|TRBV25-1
CASSGMKSGTPGDYGYTF
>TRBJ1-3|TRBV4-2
CASSQGDGSSGNTIYF
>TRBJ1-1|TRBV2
CASNEQGNTEAFF
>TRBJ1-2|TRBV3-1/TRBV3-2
CASSRGSGTVSYGYTF
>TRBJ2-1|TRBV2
CASRGTSHSTEQFF
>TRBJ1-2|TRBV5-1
CASSPRPSTENYGYTF
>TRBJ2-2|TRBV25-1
CATHGGLDTGELFF
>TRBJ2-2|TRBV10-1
CASRQTGDTGELFF
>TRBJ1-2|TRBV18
CASSPPSIRDYGYTF
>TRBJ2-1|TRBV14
CASSQGLLAGQGNEQFF
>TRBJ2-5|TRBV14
CASSPWTGNGETQYF
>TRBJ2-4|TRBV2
CASKDRILAKNIQYF
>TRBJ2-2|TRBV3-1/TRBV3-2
CASSQELAGGTGELFF
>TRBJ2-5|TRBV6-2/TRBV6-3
CASSLNRRETQYF
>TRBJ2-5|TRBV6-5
CASSFGTSGGGETQYF
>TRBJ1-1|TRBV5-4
CASSLEWGRGLTEAFF
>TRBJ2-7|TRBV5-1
CASSLTGTGTLIYEQYF
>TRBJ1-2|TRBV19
CASNRDRGHYGYTF
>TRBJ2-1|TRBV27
CASSRLGEGGEQFF
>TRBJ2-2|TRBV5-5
CASSFGGTGELFF
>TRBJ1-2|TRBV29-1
CSVEDRGRIRDGYTF
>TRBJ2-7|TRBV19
CASSIVGSSGRTGREQYF